Below, 15 T cell receptor beta chains from the same sample are listed, as sequenced in a study of blood T cells in healthy people across ages. Primers used in a second PCR of about 7 to 12 cycles were a sample-barcoded 5' primer and a J-beta primer mix. TCRdb processed the 5' RACE reads anew with MiXCR; each CDR3 protein has one entry. The top ten hold roughly 20% of the sample, which has roughly 800,000 distinct CDR3 sequences, 58% seen once. The sample consisted of blood. These receptors all come from a man aged 30 to 45 in good health.

This clonotype was recorded a few times. The genes are TRBV6-2 or TRBV6-3 and TRBJ1-4; unclear D gene. The germline CDR1 and CDR2 sequences are MNHEY and SVGEGT. This CDR3 contains 12 residues. V lost 6 bases to trimming and J lost 14 bases, with 16 bases between them. CDR3 in DNA: TGTGCCAGCAGCTCCCGTAAGCAGGTTCTGTTTTTT. Residues: CASSSRKQVLFF.

V gene TRBV7-2 combines with J gene TRBJ2-7, with D maybe TRBD2 (6 bases). Trimming shortened V by 2 bases and J by 2 bases, and 22 bases separated the two germline ends. There are 18 residues in the CDR3. Germline V lookup: CDR1 SGHTA, CDR2 FQGNSA. Here the CDR3 reads CASSLSRWAGRNTYEQYF. The CDR3 coding sequence is TGTGCCAGCAGCTTAAGTAGATGGGCGGGGAGAAATACCTACGAGCAGTACTTC.

The chain has TRBV14 and TRBJ2-7, with D hard to call. The germline gives CDR1 SGHDN, CDR2 FVKESK. The V end was cut by 1 base, the J end by 4 bases, with 11 bases between. The CDR3 runs to 14 residues. This chain's CDR3 is CASSQVGLGYEQYF. The DNA of the CDR3 is TGTGCCAGCAGCCAAGTGGGTTTAGGGTACGAGCAGTACTTC.

There are a few counts of this clonotype. The junction and the germline gene differ at one end; a read error may be behind it. This chain connects TRBV12-3 or TRBV12-4 to TRBJ2-5; possibly TRBD2 for D (5 bases). The CDR3 is 14 amino acids. The CDR3 protein is CASSNPRGGETQYF. CDR3 in DNA: TGCGCCAGCAGTAACCCCCGGGGTGGAGAGACCCAGTACTTC.

This clonotype has more than one count but fewer than ten. The rearrangement uses TRBV10-3 and TRBJ2-7; D is unclear. The CDR3 runs 15 residues. Germline CDR1 and CDR2: ENHRY and SYGVKD. Trimming stripped 4 bases from V and 0 bases from J, with 13 bases between. CDR3 amino acids: CAISVQASSSYEQYF. The CDR3 coding sequence is TGTGCCATCAGTGTTCAGGCTTCCTCCTCCTACGAGCAGTACTTC.

This chain connects TRBV12-5 to TRBJ2-1, with 10 positions matching TRBD1. Germline V gene sequence: CDR1 LGHNT, CDR2 FRNRAP. The CDR3 consists of 17 residues. V was clipped by 4 bases and J by 2 bases; unmatched bases: 8. The CDR3: CASGSSSGTGAYNEQFF. CDR3 coding DNA: TGTGCTAGTGGTTCCTCATCCGGGACAGGGGCCTACAATGAGCAGTTCTTC.

This chain joins TRBV20-1 and TRBJ1-2, with unresolved D. The CDR3 spans 13 residues. With 5 bases removed from V and 3 bases from J, the gap between germline ends came to 13 bases. Germline V gene data show CDR1 as DFQATT and CDR2 as SNEGSKA (reference sequence). The DNA of the CDR3 is TGCAGTGCTCCCTCCCCCTACGACTATGGCTACACCTTC. This gives the protein CSAPSPYDYGYTF.

This clonotype was found a few times. The rearrangement joins TRBV27 to TRBJ2-4, with D unresolved. This CDR3 has 13 residues. Germline CDR1 is MNHEY and CDR2 is SMNVEV (reference sequence). The germline V and J ends were trimmed by 0 bases and 15 bases, with 15 bases remaining between them. CDR3 in amino acids: CASSLSSQVKRYF. As DNA, the CDR3 is TGTGCCAGCAGTTTATCTAGCCAGGTCAAAAGGTACTTC.

J is TRBJ2-7 and V is TRBV4-3, with 8 bases matching TRBD2. The CDR3 totals 16 residues. The germline gives CDR1 LGHNA, CDR2 YSLEER. V gave up 3 bases and J gave up 2 bases; unmatched junction bases: 9. The CDR3 sequence is CASSQDPGGNPYEQYF. The CDR3 DNA is TGCGCCAGCAGCCAGGATCCGGGGGGGAACCCCTACGAGCAGTACTTC.

This clonotype was counted a few times. The rearrangement uses TRBV20-1 and TRBJ1-6; D gene uncertain. The CDR3 spans 16 residues. Germline lookup yields CDR1 DFQATT and CDR2 SNEGSKA (reference sequence). V lost 1 base and J 9 bases, leaving 19 bases between the germline ends. The CDR3 loop reads CSARGVLGGEGSPLHF. CDR3 DNA: TGCAGTGCTAGAGGTGTCCTCGGCGGAGAGGGTTCACCCCTCCACTTT.

The chain joins TRBV20-1 to TRBJ2-3, with a possible D match to TRBD2 (5 bases). V was shortened by 5 bases and J by 4 bases, with 19 bases between the two germline ends. Germline-derived CDR1 and CDR2 are DFQATT and SNEGSKA (reference sequence). The CDR3 is 15 amino acids. CDR3 sequence reads: CSAVKQTNLPDTQYF. Here the CDR3 DNA reads TGCAGTGCTGTGAAACAGACTAATCTCCCAGATACGCAGTATTTT.

The chain joins TRBV20-1 to TRBJ2-7, with 10 positions matching TRBD2. Looked up from germline, CDR1 is DFQATT and CDR2 is SNEGSKA (reference sequence). Trimming removed 2 bases from V and 4 bases from J; junction bases left unmatched: 5. The CDR3 sequence is 14 residues long. For the CDR3, the DNA is TGCAGTGCTAGATTCCTAGCGGGGGCGTACGAGCAGTACTTC. It encodes CSARFLAGAYEQYF.

V is TRBV20-1 and J is TRBJ2-7, with D tentatively TRBD1 (6 bases). TRBJ2-4 matches the DNA end more closely, so the J call is doubtful. The CDR3 totals 15 residues. Germline V gives CDR1 DFQATT, CDR2 SNEGSKA (reference sequence). The CDR3 loop reads CSALLPGVGLNIQYF. As DNA, the CDR3 is TGCAGTGCTCTACTCCCAGGGGTCGGCCTGAACATTCAGTACTTC.

V usage is TRBV6-6 and J usage is TRBJ2-1; D may be TRBD1 (6 bases). The DNA end favors TRBJ2-7, so the J call may be wrong. Germline V gene sequence: CDR1 MNHNY, CDR2 SVGAGI (reference sequence). This CDR3 has 14 residues. The CDR3 reads CASRQTGPYNEQYF. The DNA for the CDR3 is TGTGCCAGCAGACAGACAGGACCGTACAATGAGCAGTACTTC.

This chain links TRBV7-2 with TRBJ2-1, with 7 bases that match TRBD2. After removal of 0 bases from V and 5 bases from J, the junction contained 7 bases not matched to a gene. The CDR3 has 16 amino acids. In germline, CDR1 is SGHTA, CDR2 FQGNSA. The CDR3 DNA sequence: TGTGCCAGCAGCTTAGCGATGGGGGGAGGGAACAATGAGCAGTTCTTC. Its protein is CASSLAMGGGNNEQFF.